The clone carrying this T cell receptor beta chain has a handful of counts. Its antigen remains unidentified. The data are from a study of molecular identifiers for immune sequencing clone quantification. Overall study context: Five portions were made in replicates from RNA of roughly 20,000 or 100,000 naive CD8 cells, and four underwent sequencing.

Both previously described methods and listed TCR primers were employed to make bulk TCR libraries. TCRdb re-called the PCR reads with MiXCR, one entry per CDR3 protein. The sample comprises 100,000 or so distinct CDR3 sequences, 35% of which are singletons, and 9% to 10% rests with the top ten. Study observations and caveats: Among around 970,000 naive cells, spiked Jurkat TCR RNA from a single cell was reportedly detectable. Effector cells had over 98% of their molecules in clones above 20 RNA copies, while naive cells had under 1%.

CDR3 size: 15 residues. J gave up 1 base and V 3 bases, and 3 bases lay outside the gene matches. Germline V gene sequence: CDR1 LGHNA, CDR2 YSLEER. This sequence joins TRBV4-3 and TRBJ2-3; 8 bases are a match to TRBD2. Sequenced material: naive CD8+ T cells from blood, with Jurkat cell RNA spiked in. The subset was: FACS-sorted CD8+CD4-CCR7+CD45RA+ naive T cells. The receptor was isolated from a human donor in good health. Some libraries in this study had Jurkat cell RNA spiked in. The CDR3 nucleotides read TGCGCCAGCAGCCAGGAAGCGGGAGGCACAGATACGCAGTATTTT. Amino acid sequence: CASSQEAGGTDTQYF.